This T cell receptor (beta chain) came from a study of blood T cell repertoires in COVID-19 (dated by TCRdb to 2018 to 2021). Broadly, across the study: Collaborator samples came from the United States, Italy and Spain and covered acute and convalescent phases of COVID-19. The prospective study material was composed of cDNA or gDNA derived from T cells, B-cell-depleted T cells, or PBMCs. The dataset comprised deeply sampled blood TCRbeta repertoires from subjects exposed to, actively infected with, or recovered from COVID-19. The repertoires were released in a freely available public database intended as a resource for research on the immune response to SARS-CoV-2. The samples were drawn from the first 160 participants of the ongoing ImmuneRACE study and from 950 to 1,500 subjects provided by 6 global collaborators. The sample metadata nearly always contained a de-identified subject ID, COVID-19 status, age in years and sex. Where HLA class I and class II types were available, the types were taken from metadata supplied by the sample provider, not from assay-based typing. The study at large found these results: How much clinical and demographic metadata was included differed by source and by participant, and the metadata was provided uncurated.

The CDR3 holds 15 amino acids from the cysteine to the phenylalanine. The kept DNA is CDR3 alone, 45 bases in frame from the first base. V loses 3 bases at its end and J loses 3 bases; junction bases beyond the gene matches: 7. In the germline V gene (reference sequence), CDR1 corresponds to LNHNV and CDR2 to YYDKDF. The immunoSEQ Assay, a bias-controlled multiplex PCR, was used to amplify TCRbeta CDR3 regions from genomic DNA. Turning to the authors' computational methods: Within the assay, amplification of reference gene primers was used to estimate how many nucleated cells each sample contained. Sequence reads were collapsed and filtered to measure the absolute abundance of every unique TCRbeta CDR3 rearrangement. For each sample, productive Simpson clonality was calculated as the square root of Simpson's diversity index across productive rearrangements. In its TCRdb copy, this immuneACCESS table keeps in-frame sequences only and misses some clones. Where compared with another copy, unresolved V genes explain less than half of these, and the others have no known cause. The V and J calls and clone size are taken from that table; D and trimming were inferred from the DNA. The sample table records roughly 400,000 clones; 70% to 90% of these occur just once. The ten largest clones take up around 2.1% of the sample.

In the prospective study, participants were roughly 18 to 100 years old, resided in 25 or so geographic areas of the United States, and were enrolled through a virtual design. In the prospective study, cohorts were assigned on the basis of participant-reported clinical history obtained from a screening survey and a study questionnaire. In the prospective study, mobile phlebotomists collected whole blood, serum and a nasopharyngeal or oropharyngeal swab from each participant. Additional blood draws and questionnaires over an approximately two-month period could optionally be provided by prospective study participants. Before DNA extraction, blood samples from the prospective study were shipped at room temperature or frozen. A word on this clone: Its antigen remains unidentified. Base qualities are not at hand, and no much larger clone is one base apart.

Sequenced: PBMCs or T cells enriched from blood (not recorded which). The clonotype was recovered from a woman between 35 and 50 years old with acute COVID-19. This chain is built from TRBV15 and TRBJ1-2; 7 bases in the junction line up with TRBD1. The CDR3 corresponds to CATSSWDSKDYGYTF. The DNA reads TGTGCCACCAGCAGCTGGGACAGCAAAGACTATGGCTACACCTTC.